The clone carrying this T cell receptor (beta chain) showed up just a few times. The antigen is undetermined. Here the gene names and germline are mouse. Pooled cells of cutaneous lymph node origin were sorted on CD4, CD8alpha, NKG2D, NKG2ACE and other markers. The data are from a study of CD8+ T cells in alopecia areata. Whole-study context: Graft recipients were approximately 7-11-week-old female C3H/HeJ mice, and donor skin originated from approximately 6-12-month-old C3H/HeJ mice with spontaneous alopecia.

Findings of the study overall: TCR sharing was clearer in mice than between patients, perhaps partly owing to patient HLA diversity. Affected scalp, especially in alopecia totalis/universalis, had a higher clonality than normal scalp did.

After isolation, RNA underwent reverse transcription to generate cDNA as the sequencing template. TCRdb's table, derived via immunoSEQ multiplex PCR, lists solely in-frame clones and lacks some. The sample presents more than 250,000 clones, none singletons. The sequence came from a C3H/HeJ mouse with alopecia areata. Mice of this strain are of MHC haplotype H2-k. Sequencing used CD4+ T cells sorted from a lymph node.

This CDR3 reads CASSAGTVYEQYF. Incomplete CDR3 DNA: TGTGCCAGCAGCGCCGGGACAGTTTAT. This sequence joins TRBV5 and TRBJ2-7; 7 bases fit TRBD1. With the read ending 4 residues before the CDR3 end, the germline J gene is used to fill in that end. This CDR3 has 13 residues. Germline-derived CDR1 and CDR2 are LGHNA and YNLKQL (reference sequence).